A single sample is the source of the 25 T cell receptor beta chains below, sequenced in a study of Ad26.COV2.S vaccination and SARS-CoV-2 variants. Treatment given: 15 to 20 received Ad26.COV2.S at low or high dose, single or two shots; about five received placebo; per-sample allocation not given. It was on day 63 after the first vaccine or placebo injection that samples were taken. Method: immunoSEQ multiplex PCR; TCRdb's copy keeps in-frame clones and lacks some. The data show 350,000 to 450,000 clones, about four fifths seen once. The source material was peripheral blood, sampled in a trial of Ad26.COV2.S vaccine versus placebo. Receptors originate from a person between 18 and 65 years old who received the Ad26.COV2.S COVID-19 vaccine or a placebo.

V gene TRBV19 combines with J gene TRBJ1-2; D unclear. The V gene's germline CDR1 is LNHDA and CDR2 SQIVND (reference sequence). The CDR3 is 15 amino acids. The V end was cut by 3 bases, the J end by 7 bases, with 18 bases between. CDR3 region: CASSINGFRRGGYTF. CDR3 nucleotide sequence: TGTGCCAGTAGTATCAACGGTTTCCGCCGGGGTGGCTACACCTTC.

V gene TRBV7-9 combines with J gene TRBJ2-7; D is undetermined. Germline V gene sequence: CDR1 SEHNR, CDR2 FQNEAQ (reference sequence). This CDR3 comprises 12 residues. V shed 1 base and J shed 2 bases, with 3 bases lying between them. CDR3 sequence reads: CASSLVTYEQYF. For the CDR3, the DNA is TGTGCCAGCAGCTTAGTTACCTACGAGCAGTACTTC.

The V and J genes are TRBV3-1 (or the pseudogene TRBV3-2) and TRBJ1-1; D unresolved. The ends were cut back, 3 bases at V and 1 base at J, with 12 bases in the middle. This CDR3 comprises 15 residues. CDR1 and CDR2 (germline): LGHDT, YNNKEL (reference sequence). The CDR3 spells CASSQDSLGNTEAFF. In DNA form, the CDR3 reads TGTGCCAGCAGCCAGGACTCCTTGGGGAACACTGAAGCTTTCTTT.

This clone was counted only a few times. The chain recombines TRBV18 with TRBJ2-2; D unresolved. The V end was cut by 6 bases, the J end by 2 bases, with 16 bases between. Germline-derived CDR1 and CDR2 are KGHSH and LQKENI. The CDR3 totals 16 residues. CDR3 protein: CASSPRRSANTGELFF. DNA for the CDR3: TGTGCCAGCTCTCCCCGCCGGTCGGCTAACACCGGGGAGCTGTTTTTT.

This chain links TRBV11-2 with TRBJ1-1; no reliable D call. The CDR3 consists of 13 residues. Germline V CDR1 and CDR2: SGHAT, FQNNGV. V was cut by 2 bases and J by 1 base, with 5 bases left in between. In DNA form, the CDR3 reads TGTGCCAGCAGCTTATTCGGGAACACTGAAGCTTTCTTT. Translating gives CASSLFGNTEAFF.

This chain uses TRBV5-4 with TRBJ2-7, with 7 positions matching TRBD1. Germline CDR1 is SGHNT and CDR2 is YYREEE (reference sequence). V was pared by 5 bases and J by 0 bases, with 8 bases of the junction left unmatched. The CDR3 is 15 amino acids. Here the CDR3 reads CASSSPGQSSYEQYF. As DNA, the CDR3 is TGTGCCAGCAGTTCTCCGGGACAGAGCTCCTACGAGCAGTACTTC.

CDR3 sequence reads: CASPRRNSGPDGELFF. The CDR3 nucleotides are TGTGCCAGCCCCCGAAGGAATAGCGGGCCCGACGGGGAGCTGTTTTTT. The chain has TRBV7-8 and TRBJ2-2; TRBD2 aligns across 7 bases. The CDR3 is made up of 16 amino acids. The V gene end was trimmed by 8 bases and the J gene end by 7 bases; junction bases not matched to a gene: 16. Germline loops: CDR1 SGHVS, CDR2 FQNEAQ.

The chain has TRBV2 and TRBJ2-5; tentatively, D is TRBD1 (5 bases). Germline V gene sequence: CDR1 SNHLY, CDR2 FYNNEI. The CDR3 consists of 11 residues. Trimming took 11 bases from V and 4 from J, leaving 11 bases between them. The CDR3 reads CASQGTETQYF. CDR3 coding DNA: TGTGCCTCCCAGGGTACAGAGACCCAGTACTTC.

The chain combines TRBV7-3 with TRBJ2-2; 9 nucleotides match TRBD2. The V segment lost 2 bases and the J segment 5 bases; nucleotides outside the gene matches: 9. The CDR3 contains 17 residues. Germline-derived CDR1 and CDR2 are SGHTA and FQGTGA. The CDR3 region is CASSLDLRAGGTGELFF. In DNA, the CDR3 is TGTGCCAGCAGCTTAGACTTGCGAGCGGGGGGAACCGGGGAGCTGTTTTTT. Full variable domain (remainder filled in from reference TRBV7-3 and TRBJ2-2): GAGVSQTPSNKVTEKGKYVELRCDPISGHTALYWYRQSLGQGPEFLIYFQGTGAADDSGLPNDRFFAVRPEGSVSTLKIQRTERGDSAVYLCASSLDLRAGGTGELFFGEGSRLTVL.

V is TRBV18 and J is TRBJ1-4, with a weak D call TRBD1 (5 bases). Trimming left V 1 base short and J 8 bases short, with 11 bases between. Germline CDR1 KGHSH, CDR2 LQKENI. This CDR3 is built from 14 residues. The CDR3: CASSPHPGTEKLFF. For the CDR3, the DNA is TGTGCCAGCTCACCACACCCGGGGACGGAAAAACTGTTTTTT.

V gene TRBV11-2 combines with J gene TRBJ1-2; 8 bases line up with TRBD1. The V gene end was trimmed by 7 bases and the J gene end by 4 bases; junction bases not matched to a gene: 8. Per the germline V gene, CDR1 is SGHAT and CDR2 is FQNNGV. The CDR3 is made up of 14 amino acids. The CDR3 DNA sequence: TGTGCCAGCACCATAACGACAGGGGTCTATGGCTACACCTTC. This gives the protein CASTITTGVYGYTF.

The chain is built from TRBV5-1 and TRBJ2-3; D is possibly TRBD2 (6 bases). Germline V gene data show CDR1 as SGHRS and CDR2 as YFSETQ. The CDR3 is made up of 14 amino acids. Trimming shortened V by 7 bases and J by 0 bases, and 12 bases separated the two germline ends. The CDR3 DNA reads as TGCGCCAGCGTAAGGGGAGGTAGCACAGATACGCAGTATTTT. It yields the protein CASVRGGSTDTQYF. Full variable domain (rest looked up from reference TRBV5-1 and TRBJ2-3): KAGVTQTPRYLIKTRGQQVTLSCSPISGHRSVSWYQQTPGQGLQFLFEYFSETQRNKGNFPGRFSGRQFSNSRSEMNVSTLELGDSALYLCASVRGGSTDTQYFGPGTRLTVL.

The rearrangement links TRBV27 to TRBJ1-1; 10 nucleotides match TRBD1. The junction had 11 bases not matched to a gene; V was cut back by 6 bases and J by 4 bases. In germline, CDR1 is MNHEY, CDR2 SMNVEV (reference sequence). This CDR3 has 16 amino acids. CDR3: CASRILGQGMTTEAFF. The CDR3 nucleotides are TGTGCCAGCAGAATATTGGGACAGGGGATGACCACTGAAGCTTTCTTT.

This clone was counted once. This chain links TRBV5-6 with TRBJ2-1; 9 nucleotides agree with TRBD2. The CDR3 extends over 16 amino acids. Germline-derived CDR1 and CDR2 are SGHDT and YYEEEE. V trimming: 7 bases; J trimming: 8 bases; junction bases outside the gene matches: 16. This CDR3 is CASLGASGVRWDEQFF. CDR3 DNA sequence: TGTGCCAGCTTAGGGGCTAGCGGGGTCCGTTGGGATGAGCAGTTCTTC. Full variable domain (missing parts from reference TRBV5-6 and TRBJ2-1): DAGVTQSPTHLIKTRGQQVTLRCSPKSGHDTVSWYQQALGQGPQFIFQYYEEEERQRGNFPDRFSGHQFPNYSSELNVNALLLGDSALYLCASLGASGVRWDEQFFGPGTRLTVL.

CDR3 DNA: TGTGCCAGCAGCGTAGACTGGTCAGGGGGCGGTGAAAAACTGTTTTTT. Translation gives CASSVDWSGGGEKLFF. The chain combines TRBV9 with TRBJ1-4; 8 bases are a match to TRBD1. Trimming took 0 bases from V and 7 from J; bases not matched to a gene: 8. Germline V lookup: CDR1 SGDLS, CDR2 YYNGEE. The CDR3 loop spans 16 amino acids.

The CDR3 bases are TGTGCCAGCTCCCTCCGAGAGGGCACAGATACGCAGTATTTT. Translating gives CASSLREGTDTQYF. The gene calls are TRBV6-5 and TRBJ2-3; D ambiguous. Trimming removed 8 bases at V and 1 base at J, with 13 bases between. From germline, CDR1 is MNHEY and CDR2 SVGAGI. CDR3 length equals 14 residues.

The J gene is TRBJ1-2, the V gene TRBV29-1; maybe TRBD1 (6 bases). The CDR3 covers 10 residues. V shed 7 bases and J shed 8 bases, with 11 bases lying between them. The germline CDR1 and CDR2 sequences are SQVTM and ANQGSEA. CDR3 loop: CSGGDTGYTF. The DNA of the CDR3 is TGCAGCGGCGGGGACACCGGCTACACCTTC.

This chain joins TRBV5-1 and TRBJ1-5; no definite D call. The CDR3 is 11 residues long. V lost 5 bases and J lost 6, with 6 bases in between. Germline CDR1 and CDR2: SGHRS and YFSETQ. CDR3 nucleotide sequence: TGCGCCAGCAGACTCCCTCAGCCCCAGCATTTT. Its protein is CASRLPQPQHF. Based on the CDR3 plus reference TRBV5-1 and TRBJ1-5, the full variable domain is KAGVTQTPRYLIKTRGQQVTLSCSPISGHRSVSWYQQTPGQGLQFLFEYFSETQRNKGNFPGRFSGRQFSNSRSEMNVSTLELGDSALYLCASRLPQPQHFGDGTRLSIL.

Written as DNA, the CDR3 is TGCGCCAGCAGCCAGATGACTAGCGGGGGTTACGAGCAGTACTTC. Its protein is CASSQMTSGGYEQYF. J is TRBJ2-7 and V is TRBV4-3, with 12 bases aligning to TRBD2. Germline lookup yields CDR1 LGHNA and CDR2 YSLEER. Trimming cost V 3 bases and J 4 bases; bases outside gene matches: 4. This CDR3 region has 15 residues.

This rearrangement joins TRBV29-1 to TRBJ1-4; 8 bases agree with TRBD1. V dropped 8 bases and J dropped 6; count of bases not matched to a gene: 5. Germline V lookup: CDR1 SQVTM, CDR2 ANQGSEA. CDR3 length equals 12 residues. This chain's CDR3 is CSFRGPDEKLFF. The CDR3 nucleotides are TGCAGCTTCAGGGGGCCTGATGAAAAACTGTTTTTT.

The chain links TRBV19 to TRBJ1-1; no clear D. V was pared by 4 bases and J by 8 bases, with 14 bases between. The CDR3 is 13 amino acids. Germline V gene lookup returns CDR1 LNHDA and CDR2 SQIVND (reference sequence). The CDR3 bases are TGTGCCAGTAGTACTCCCCGAGGACTCGAAGCTTTCTTT. Amino acids: CASSTPRGLEAFF.

This chain joins TRBV4-1 and TRBJ1-2, with a possible D match to TRBD1 (5 bases). V was pared by 1 base and J by 5 bases, with 11 bases between. Germline CDR1 reads MGHRA; CDR2 reads YSYEKL. CDR3 length equals 14 residues. CDR3 in DNA: TGCGCCAGCAGCCAAGTTACAGGCAGGTATGGCTACACCTTC. Its translation is CASSQVTGRYGYTF.

The rearrangement links TRBV7-6 to TRBJ2-7; D remains ambiguous. The germline CDR1 and CDR2 sequences are SGHVS and FNYEAQ. CDR3 length: 13 amino acids. The V end was cut by 3 bases, the J end by 3 bases, with 9 bases between. The CDR3 loop reads CASSLYIDYEQYF. The CDR3 DNA follows: TGTGCCAGCAGCTTGTACATAGACTACGAGCAGTACTTC.

About this clone: Distinct nucleotide sequences in the sample also encode this CDR3. V and J are TRBV11-2 and TRBJ1-6; TRBD1 might be the D (5 bases). The CDR3 spans 16 residues. The V gene lost 5 bases and the J gene lost 9 bases, with 20 bases spanning the gap. Per the germline V gene, CDR1 is SGHAT and CDR2 is FQNNGV. The CDR3 DNA reads TGTGCCAGCAGCCCCGTACGGGGCCCACACGGTTCACCCCTCCACTTT. Encoded protein: CASSPVRGPHGSPLHF.

The sample holds a few counts of this clone. V is TRBV5-1 and J is TRBJ1-6; 8 nucleotides agree with TRBD1. This CDR3 has 14 amino acids. Germline CDR1 is SGHRS and CDR2 is YFSETQ. Trimming removed 4 bases from V and 12 bases from J; junction bases left unmatched: 9. In nucleotides, the CDR3 is TGCGCCAGCAGCGTCGGACAGGGTAACGGACCCCTCCACTTT. Translated: CASSVGQGNGPLHF. The complete variable domain, with remaining parts taken from reference TRBV5-1 and TRBJ1-6, reads KAGVTQTPRYLIKTRGQQVTLSCSPISGHRSVSWYQQTPGQGLQFLFEYFSETQRNKGNFPGRFSGRQFSNSRSEMNVSTLELGDSALYLCASSVGQGNGPLHFGNGTRLTVT.